These T cell receptor beta chains were read from a single sample in a study of read filtering for tumor transcriptome and immune sequencing. TCRdb reanalysed the reads using MiXCR and keeps one entry per CDR3 protein. The repertoire includes about 93,000 distinct CDR3 sequences, 20% to 25% of them detected once, and about 10% sits in the top ten. Sequenced material: a population of CD138-negative cells sorted from bone marrow. Receptors originate from a donor at least 40 years old with multiple myeloma. Both conserved end residues are part of each CDR3. D genes are given only for firm matches. A row's size may be missing; if present it is once, few, many or a size class.

>.|TRBV5-6|many|TRBJ2-2|16
TGTGCCAGCAGCTTGCTACCCACAGGACACACCGGGGAGCTGTTTTTT
CASSLLPTGHTGELFF
>.|TRBV28|many|TRBJ1-1|13
TGTGCCAGCAGCCCTAACGGACTGGGTTCGGCTTTCTTT
CASSPNGLGSAFF
>.|TRBV5-1|few|TRBJ2-3|15
TGCGCCAGCAGCGGAGGGATTTCACGGGGAGATACGCAGTATTTT
CASSGGISRGDTQYF
>.|TRBV20-1|few|TRBJ2-1|18
TGCAGTGCTAGAGCCAGTGGGTGGCCGGGGGTTTCCTACAATGAGCAGTTCTTC
CSARASGWPGVSYNEQFF
>.|TRBV4-1|many|TRBJ2-1|12
TGCGCCAGCAGCCAAGATCGCAATGAGCAGTTCTTC
CASSQDRNEQFF
>TRBD2|TRBV6-5|once|TRBJ2-3|15
TGTGCCAGCGGCCTGAGCGGGGCCTCCACAGATACGCAGTATTTT
CASGLSGASTDTQYF
>.|TRBV10-3|many|TRBJ1-4|14
TGTGCCATCAGTGAGGGTCCGGACAGCCAAAAACTGTTTTTT
CAISEGPDSQKLFF
>.|TRBV20-1|many|TRBJ2-5|13
TGCAGTGCTAGAGATCCCCTCCGGCAGACCCAGTACTTC
CSARDPLRQTQYF
>TRBD2|TRBV10-3|many|TRBJ2-3|15
TGTGCCACCAGTTCAATAGCGGGGCAGGCAGATACGCAGTATTTT
CATSSIAGQADTQYF
>.|TRBV5-1|many|TRBJ2-3|14
TGCGCCAGCAGCCTCCCAGACAGCACAGATACGCAGTATTTT
CASSLPDSTDTQYF
>.|TRBV14|.|TRBJ1-2|13
TGTGCCAGCAGCCCGTTCGAGGGTCAAGGCTACACCTTC
CASSPFEGQGYTF
>.|TRBV15|many|TRBJ1-1|13
TGTGCCACCAGCATGTACGGTAGATCTGAAGCTTTCTTT
CATSMYGRSEAFF
>.|TRBV6-1|.|TRBJ1-5|15
TGTGCCAGCAGTGAAATTCATTATAGCAATCAGCCCCAGCATTTT
CASSEIHYSNQPQHF
>.|TRBV5-1|.|TRBJ1-5|16
TGCGCCAGCAGCCTACAGCCGTTGGGGGCTGATCAGCCCCAGCATTTT
CASSLQPLGADQPQHF
>.|TRBV27|many|TRBJ1-1|12
TGTGCCAGCAGTTTATCAGAAGGGCAAGCTTTCTTT
CASSLSEGQAFF
>TRBD2|TRBV28|few|TRBJ2-2|18
TGTGCCAGCAGTTTGTTTAAGCGGGGGGGCCGGAACACCGGGGAGCTGTTTTTT
CASSLFKRGGRNTGELFF
>.|TRBV7-3|many|TRBJ1-1|13
TGTGCCAGCAGCTCGGGACTCCAGGGTGAAGCTTTCTTT
CASSSGLQGEAFF
>.|TRBV4-2|many|TRBJ2-7|13
TGTGCCAGCAGCCAAGCACTAGACTACGAGCAGTACTTC
CASSQALDYEQYF
>TRBD2|TRBV7-6|few|TRBJ2-1|18
TGTGCCAGCAGCTCAGGACTAGCGGGGGGTGGGGCCTACAATGAGCAGTTCTTC
CASSSGLAGGGAYNEQFF
>.|TRBV6-5|many|TRBJ2-3|14
TGTGCCAGCAGTCTCTACGATGGCACAGATACGCAGTATTTT
CASSLYDGTDTQYF
>TRBD1|TRBV27|.|TRBJ2-1|15
TGTGCCAGCAGGCGGACAGGGCACTCCTACAATGAGCAGTTCTTC
CASRRTGHSYNEQFF
>TRBD1|TRBV19|few|TRBJ1-5|14
TGTGCCAGTACCTCGGACAGGGGAAGGCCGCCCCAGCATTTT
CASTSDRGRPPQHF
>.|TRBV20-1|.|TRBJ2-1|14
TGCAGTGCCGGGGGCCATAAACCCAGGGATGAGCAGTTCTTC
CSAGGHKPRDEQFF
>.|TRBV7-8|few|TRBJ2-3|13
TGTGCCAGCAGCCGGACCTGGATAGATACGCAGTATTTT
CASSRTWIDTQYF
>.|TRBV28|few|TRBJ2-2|16
TGTGCCAGCAGTTTATTTAAACGGACGAACACCGGGGAGCTGTTTTTT
CASSLFKRTNTGELFF
>TRBD1|TRBV5-1|many|TRBJ2-6|15
TGCGCCAGCAGCAGGGACAGGGCTGGGGCCAACGTCCTGACTTTC
CASSRDRAGANVLTF
>.|TRBV28|few|TRBJ1-1|13
TGTGCCAGCAGCCCCCTCCCATCGCCTGAAGCTTTCTTT
CASSPLPSPEAFF
>.|TRBV3-1|many|TRBJ1-5|14
TGTGCCAGCAGCTTTGGTAACCCCAATCAGCCCCAGCATTTT
CASSFGNPNQPQHF
>.|TRBV29-1|.|TRBJ2-5|14
TGCAGCGTTTCGATTGGGCAACAAGAGGAGACCCAGTACTTC
CSVSIGQQEETQYF
>TRBD2|TRBV20-1|.|TRBJ2-3|17
TGCAGTGCTACAACCCCACGATGGACTAGCAGCACAGATACGCAGTATTTT
CSATTPRWTSSTDTQYF